The 22 T cell receptor beta chains below were found in one sample sequenced in a study of blood T cell repertoires in COVID-19. TCRdb keeps only in-frame clones here, not all; method: immunoSEQ multiplex PCR. The table shows about 180,000 clones, with 83% occurring only once. Material for sequencing was peripheral blood. The receptors were sampled from a woman in her seventies with COVID-19, enrolled during active disease.

This sequence joins TRBV5-1 and TRBJ2-7; D perhaps matches TRBD1 (6 bases). The CDR3 extends over 14 amino acids. V was pared by 1 base and J by 2 bases, with 10 bases between. Germline V gene data show CDR1 as SGHRS and CDR2 as YFSETQ. CDR3 residues: CASSLPGHPYEQYF. In DNA, the CDR3 is TGCGCCAGCAGCTTGCCGGGACATCCCTACGAGCAGTACTTC.

The chain combines TRBV18 with TRBJ2-1, with TRBD2 matching over 10 bases. This CDR3 comprises 15 residues. Germline lookup yields CDR1 KGHSH and CDR2 LQKENI. The junction had 9 bases not matched to a gene; V was cut back by 6 bases and J by 7 bases. The CDR3 DNA sequence: TGTGCCAGCTCCGGCCTAGCGGGAGTGTTGAATGAGCAGTTCTTC. Its translation is CASSGLAGVLNEQFF.

DNA for the CDR3: TGTGCCAGCAGCTTATCGTCCCGAGCGGGACAAGATACGCAGTATTTT. Translation gives CASSLSSRAGQDTQYF. V gene TRBV7-2 combines with J gene TRBJ2-3, with a weak D call TRBD2 (7 bases). V lost 2 bases and J 5 bases, leaving 17 bases between the germline ends. Germline values: CDR1 SGHTA, CDR2 FQGNSA. This CDR3 spans 16 amino acids.

This chain links TRBV19 with TRBJ2-1, with 9 nucleotides matching TRBD2. V lost 6 bases and J lost 1; bases outside the gene matches: 1. The germline gives CDR1 LNHDA, CDR2 SQIVND (reference sequence). The CDR3 is 14 residues long. The CDR3 DNA follows: TGTGCCAGTAGGCGGGAGGGGTCCTACAATGAGCAGTTCTTC. Translated: CASRREGSYNEQFF.

This sequence joins TRBV5-1 and TRBJ2-6; 8 bases map to TRBD1. Germline V gene data show CDR1 as SGHRS and CDR2 as YFSETQ. J lost 4 bases, V lost 4 bases, and 4 bases had no gene match. This CDR3 contains 15 residues. The CDR3 coding sequence is TGCGCCAGCAGCCTACAGGGGGTCGGGGCCAACGTCCTGACTTTC. Residues: CASSLQGVGANVLTF.

As DNA, the CDR3 is TGTGCCTGGAGCCGGGGCGGGACCCCGGATACGCAGTATTTT. As protein: CAWSRGGTPDTQYF. The chain has TRBV30 and TRBJ2-3; D perhaps matches TRBD2 (6 bases). The length of the CDR3 is 14 residues. Trimming removed 3 bases from V and 6 bases from J, with 16 bases in between. From germline, CDR1 is GTSNPN and CDR2 SVGIG (reference sequence).

V usage is TRBV19 and J usage is TRBJ2-2, with 7 bases fitting TRBD1. This CDR3 spans 15 amino acids. Germline loops: CDR1 LNHDA, CDR2 SQIVND (reference sequence). J was trimmed by 6 bases and V by 3 bases; bases with no gene match: 7. In nucleotides, the CDR3 is TGTGCCAGTAGTATTCGAGACAGGGAATCCGGGGAGCTGTTTTTT. Translation gives CASSIRDRESGELFF.

This clone was detected only a few times. The J gene is TRBJ1-3, the V gene TRBV5-1, with TRBD1 as a possible D gene (5 bases). With 5 bases removed from V and 4 bases from J, the gap between germline ends came to 10 bases. The CDR3 totals 13 residues. Germline V gives CDR1 SGHRS, CDR2 YFSETQ. The CDR3 here is CASRPGRGNTIYF. The CDR3 nucleotides are TGCGCCAGCAGACCAGGGAGGGGAAACACCATATATTTT.

CDR3 DNA sequence: TGTGCCAGCAGCGAACAGGGGGCGCGTAATCAGCCCCAGCATTTT. Protein: CASSEQGARNQPQHF. The chain is built from TRBV7-2 and TRBJ1-5, with 9 bases that match TRBD1. Germline V gives CDR1 SGHTA, CDR2 FQGNSA. The CDR3 extends over 15 amino acids. Unmatched junction bases numbered 6, after V lost 5 bases and J lost 4 bases.

The chain employs TRBV28 and TRBJ1-4, with a tentative D call TRBD1 (6 bases). CDR1 MDHEN and CDR2 SYDVKM come from the germline V gene. CDR3 length: 15 residues. Trimming pared 3 bases from V and 6 bases from J, leaving 14 bases between. CDR3 nucleotides: TGTGCCAGCAGTTTTGGGGGTGGGACACATGAAAAACTGTTTTTT. Amino acids: CASSFGGGTHEKLFF.

The V gene is TRBV19, the J gene TRBJ1-2; D uncertain. The V gene's germline CDR1 is LNHDA and CDR2 SQIVND (reference sequence). The V end was cut by 4 bases, the J end by 6 bases, with 9 bases between. The CDR3 runs 12 residues. The CDR3 DNA reads as TGTGCCAGTAGTAATCGTCCGGATGGCTACACCTTC. This translates into CASSNRPDGYTF. The variable domain in full, completed from reference TRBV19 and TRBJ1-2, reads DGGITQSPKYLFRKEGQNVTLSCEQNLNHDAMYWYRQDPGQGLRLIYYSQIVNDFQKGDIAEGYSVSREKKESFPLTVTSAQKNPTAFYLCASSNRPDGYTFGSGTRLTVV.

Of note for this clone: The junction does not match germline at one end; this may be a read error. J is TRBJ1-5 and V is TRBV2; the D gene is possibly TRBD1 (5 bases). The CDR3 extends over 14 amino acids. Germline assignment: CDR1 SNHLY and CDR2 FYNNEI. CDR3 sequence reads: CASQSGDVNRPQHF. The CDR3 DNA is TGTGCCAGCCAATCGGGGGATGTAAATCGGCCCCAGCATTTT.

The chain links TRBV5-1 to TRBJ2-1, with TRBD2 matching 9 bases. There are 17 residues in the CDR3. Per germline, CDR1 SGHRS and CDR2 YFSETQ. The V gene end was trimmed by 2 bases and the J gene end by 1 base; junction bases not matched to a gene: 7. This CDR3 is CASSFLAGGGSYNEQFF. CDR3 coding DNA: TGCGCCAGCAGCTTCCTGGCGGGAGGGGGTTCCTACAATGAGCAGTTCTTC.

This clone was recorded once. This chain links TRBV6-5 with TRBJ2-7, with TRBD2 matching over 12 bases. Trimming took 0 bases from V and 5 from J; bases not matched to a gene: 2. The CDR3 loop spans 15 amino acids. Per the germline V gene, CDR1 is MNHEY and CDR2 is SVGAGI. CDR3 nucleotide sequence: TGTGCCAGCAGTTACTCTGGACTAGCGGGGAACGAGCAGTACTTC. This translates into CASSYSGLAGNEQYF.

There are a few counts of this clone. In nucleotides, the CDR3 is TGTGCCAGCAGGCTACCCAACGCGTTAAACACTGAAGCTTTCTTT. Its translation: CASRLPNALNTEAFF. The rearrangement uses TRBV28 and TRBJ1-1; the D is unclear. V lost 6 bases, J lost 2 bases, and 16 bases lay in between. The germline V gene has CDR1 MDHEN and CDR2 SYDVKM. CDR3 size: 15 residues.

This chain connects TRBV18 to TRBJ2-7, with TRBD1 as a possible D gene (6 bases). The length of the CDR3 is 14 residues. The V end was cut by 1 base, the J end by 3 bases, with 10 bases between. The germline V gene encodes CDR1 KGHSH and CDR2 LQKENI. For the CDR3, the DNA is TGTGCCAGCTCACCACAAGGGACAAACTACGAGCAGTACTTC. Protein sequence: CASSPQGTNYEQYF.

This chain uses TRBV10-3 with TRBJ2-7; 9 nucleotides match TRBD2. Germline CDR1 and CDR2: ENHRY and SYGVKD. The V segment lost 0 bases and the J segment 8 bases; nucleotides outside the gene matches: 11. This CDR3 comprises 16 residues. CDR3 nucleotide sequence: TGTGCCATCAGTGAGTCAGGAGCGGGAGGCCCAACCCAGCAGTACTTC. It translates to CAISESGAGGPTQQYF.

The J gene is TRBJ1-5, the V gene TRBV24-1, with a tentative D call TRBD1 (6 bases). V lost 4 bases, J lost 4 bases, and 10 bases lay in between. Germline loops: CDR1 KGHDR, CDR2 SFDVKD. The CDR3 has 14 amino acids. CDR3 sequence: CATSEGATNQPQHF. In DNA, the CDR3 is TGTGCCACCAGTGAGGGGGCTACTAATCAGCCCCAGCATTTT.

The J gene is TRBJ2-2, the V gene TRBV30, with 11 bases that match TRBD2. Germline loops: CDR1 GTSNPN, CDR2 SVGIG (reference sequence). This CDR3 has 15 residues. With 5 bases clipped from V and 3 bases from J, the junction kept 5 bases outside the gene matches. The CDR3 loop is CAWVSGRADTGELFF. In DNA form, the CDR3 reads TGTGCCTGGGTTAGCGGGAGGGCCGACACCGGGGAGCTGTTTTTT.

The gene calls are TRBV27 and TRBJ2-7; 8 bases are shared with TRBD2. The CDR3 extends over 13 amino acids. V dropped 5 bases and J dropped 4; count of bases not matched to a gene: 4. CDR1 and CDR2 from the germline V gene are MNHEY and SMNVEV (reference sequence). This CDR3 reads CASSPAGGYEQYF. CDR3 nucleotide sequence: TGTGCCAGCAGTCCGGCGGGGGGTTACGAGCAGTACTTC.

The V and J genes are TRBV6-5 and TRBJ2-5; perhaps TRBD2 as D (6 bases). This CDR3 is built from 13 residues. The germline V gene encodes CDR1 MNHEY and CDR2 SVGAGI. V lost 7 bases, J lost 2 bases, and 11 bases lay in between. The CDR3 DNA follows: TGTGCCAGCAAGCGGGCGGGACAAGAGACCCAGTACTTC. Amino acid sequence: CASKRAGQETQYF.

The sample holds a few counts of this clone. The chain recombines TRBV10-1 with TRBJ2-2; 10 nucleotides match TRBD2. Losses at the gene ends were 6 bases for V and 7 bases for J; bases not matched to a gene: 17. This CDR3 is 18 amino acids long. Germline lookup yields CDR1 WNHNN and CDR2 SYGVQD (reference sequence). In DNA form, the CDR3 reads TGCGCCAGCAGCAAATCCTCAGAGCGGGAGGGCGACTTCGGGGAGCTGTTTTTT. It translates to CASSKSSEREGDFGELFF.